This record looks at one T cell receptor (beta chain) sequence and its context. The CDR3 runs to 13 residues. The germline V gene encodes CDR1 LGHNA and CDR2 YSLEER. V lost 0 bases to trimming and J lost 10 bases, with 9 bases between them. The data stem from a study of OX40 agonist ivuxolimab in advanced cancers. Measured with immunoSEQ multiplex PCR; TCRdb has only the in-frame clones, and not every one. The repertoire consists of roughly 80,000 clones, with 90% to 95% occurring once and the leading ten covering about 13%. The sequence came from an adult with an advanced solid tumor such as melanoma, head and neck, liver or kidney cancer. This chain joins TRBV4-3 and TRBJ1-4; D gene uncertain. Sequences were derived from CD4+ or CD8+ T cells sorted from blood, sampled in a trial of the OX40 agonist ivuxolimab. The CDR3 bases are TGCGCCAGCAGCCAAGATGCGGCTGGAAAACTGTTTTTT. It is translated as CASSQDAAGKLFF.